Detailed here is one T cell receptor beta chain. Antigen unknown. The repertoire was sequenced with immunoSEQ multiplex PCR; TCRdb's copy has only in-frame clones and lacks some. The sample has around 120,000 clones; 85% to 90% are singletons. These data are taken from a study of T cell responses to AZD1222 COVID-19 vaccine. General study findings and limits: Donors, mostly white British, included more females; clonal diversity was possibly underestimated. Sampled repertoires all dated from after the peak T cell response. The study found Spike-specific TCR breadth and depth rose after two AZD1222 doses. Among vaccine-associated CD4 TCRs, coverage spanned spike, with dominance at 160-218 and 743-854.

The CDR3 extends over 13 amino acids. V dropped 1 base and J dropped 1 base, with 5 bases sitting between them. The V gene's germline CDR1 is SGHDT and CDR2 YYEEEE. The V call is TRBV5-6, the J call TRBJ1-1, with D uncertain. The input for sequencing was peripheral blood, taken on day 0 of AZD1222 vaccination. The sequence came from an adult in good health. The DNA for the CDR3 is TGTGCCAGCAGCTTGTGGGAGAACACTGAAGCTTTCTTT. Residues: CASSLWENTEAFF.